The entry below describes one TCR beta chain. This clonotype was seen at least ten times. Its cognate antigen has yet to be identified. It has no much larger one-base neighbor in the sample; base qualities were not kept. Lymph node samples came from the axillary draining lymph nodes of breast cancer patients. The data originate from a study of breast tumors, draining lymph nodes, adjacent tissues (dated by TCRdb to 2016 to 2017). Regarding the study in general: TCR beta repertoires were compared across tumor, adjacent nontumor tissue and axillary lymph nodes obtained from breast cancer patients. The study aimed to assess the relationships and possible T-cell exchange between tumor, surrounding tissue and draining lymph node repertoires in human breast cancer.

Beyond this particular receptor, the publication reports: The data were judged consistent with most tumor T cells deriving from the lymph node and then expanding within tumor tissue. The study presented the conclusion that tumor T cells originate in lymph nodes as consistent with a hypothesis, not as something directly demonstrated. In luminal-like breast cancer, tumor and nontumor tissue repertoires resembled each other significantly more than in basal-like breast cancer. Tumor T-cell repertoires showed less diversity than lymph node repertoires and more diversity than nontumor tissue repertoires, and tumor T-cell repertoires showed preferential V and J gene usage.

There are 14 amino acids in the CDR3, from cysteine to phenylalanine inclusive. The retained sequence is limited to the CDR3, 42 bases, with the frame set at the first base. V is trimmed back by 0 bases and J by 3 bases, and the junction contains 2 bases that no gene match accounts for. The germline V gene encodes CDR1 DFQATT and CDR2 SNEGSKA (reference sequence). The sequencing machine was an Illumina HiSeq 2000. Multiplex PCR amplification was used to generate the TCR beta chain libraries. High-throughput sequencing was used to analyze the amplified TCR beta chain products. TCRdb itself trimmed the public reads at Q25 with fastp, ran MiXCR and retained productive beta chains. Each entry is one CDR3 protein sequence, shown with its most common DNA and genes. This sample is represented by under 350,000 distinct CDR3 sequences; over 30% of them were singletons. The ten largest clones capture around 1.1% of the sample.

This chain joins TRBV20-1 to TRBJ2-7; TRBD1 aligns with 10 central bases. The sequenced sample was axillary lymph node tissue. The source is a female donor with breast cancer. Some clones in this sample may be carry-over from other donors' samples. The DNA sequence reads TGCAGTGCTAGAGACGGGGACAGGGGCTACGAGCAGTACTTC. This yields the protein CSARDGDRGYEQYF.